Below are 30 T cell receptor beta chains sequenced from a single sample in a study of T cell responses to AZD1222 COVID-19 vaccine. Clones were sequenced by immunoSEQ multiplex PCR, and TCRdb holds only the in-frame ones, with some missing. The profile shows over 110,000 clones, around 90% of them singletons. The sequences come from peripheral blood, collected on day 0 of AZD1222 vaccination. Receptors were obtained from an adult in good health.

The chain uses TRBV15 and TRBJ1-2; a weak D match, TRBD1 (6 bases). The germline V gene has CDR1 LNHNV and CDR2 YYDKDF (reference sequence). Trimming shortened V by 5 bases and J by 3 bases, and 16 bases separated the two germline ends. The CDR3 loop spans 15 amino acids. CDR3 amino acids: CATSPPRGVYYGYTF. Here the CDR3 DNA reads TGTGCCACCAGCCCCCCGAGGGGGGTTTACTATGGCTACACCTTC.

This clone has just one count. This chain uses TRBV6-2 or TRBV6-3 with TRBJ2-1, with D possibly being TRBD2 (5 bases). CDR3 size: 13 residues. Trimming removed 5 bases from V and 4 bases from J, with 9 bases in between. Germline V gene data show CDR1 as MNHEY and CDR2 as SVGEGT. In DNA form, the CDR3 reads TGTGCCAGCAGTCAGAGGGATTACAATGAGCAGTTCTTC. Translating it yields CASSQRDYNEQFF.

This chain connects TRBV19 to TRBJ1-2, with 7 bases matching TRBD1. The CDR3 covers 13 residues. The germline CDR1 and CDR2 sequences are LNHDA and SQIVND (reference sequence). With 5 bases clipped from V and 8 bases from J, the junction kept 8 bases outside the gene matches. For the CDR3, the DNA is TGTGCCAGTAGTGCCTACAGGGGTCGGGGCTACACCTTC. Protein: CASSAYRGRGYTF.

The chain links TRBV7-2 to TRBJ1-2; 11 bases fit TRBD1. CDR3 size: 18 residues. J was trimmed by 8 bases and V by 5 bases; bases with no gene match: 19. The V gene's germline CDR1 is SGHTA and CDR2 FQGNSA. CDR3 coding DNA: TGTGCCAGCAGCCCGCTAACCAGACCGGGACAGGGGGTGAAAGGCTACACCTTC. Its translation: CASSPLTRPGQGVKGYTF.

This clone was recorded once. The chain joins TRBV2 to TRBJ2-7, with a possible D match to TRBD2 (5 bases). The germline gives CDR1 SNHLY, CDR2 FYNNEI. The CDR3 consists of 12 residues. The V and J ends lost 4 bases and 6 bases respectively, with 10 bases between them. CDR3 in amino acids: CASSGLAGEQYF. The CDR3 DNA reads TGTGCCAGCAGTGGGCTAGCAGGCGAGCAGTACTTC.

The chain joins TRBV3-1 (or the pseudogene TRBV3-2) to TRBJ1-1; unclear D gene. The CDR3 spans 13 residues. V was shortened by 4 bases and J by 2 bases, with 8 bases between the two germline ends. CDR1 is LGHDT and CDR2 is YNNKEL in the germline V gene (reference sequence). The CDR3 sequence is CASSLQVNTEAFF. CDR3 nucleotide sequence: TGTGCCAGCAGCCTCCAGGTTAACACTGAAGCTTTCTTT.

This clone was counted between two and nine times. CDR3 coding DNA: TGTGCCAGCAGTCCCCGGGACAGCCTATATAGCAATCAGCCCCAGCATTTT. This sequence encodes CASSPRDSLYSNQPQHF. This rearrangement joins TRBV28 to TRBJ1-5; 7 bases are shared with TRBD1. The germline V gene has CDR1 MDHEN and CDR2 SYDVKM. This CDR3 contains 17 residues. The V segment lost 5 bases and the J segment 0 bases; nucleotides outside the gene matches: 10.

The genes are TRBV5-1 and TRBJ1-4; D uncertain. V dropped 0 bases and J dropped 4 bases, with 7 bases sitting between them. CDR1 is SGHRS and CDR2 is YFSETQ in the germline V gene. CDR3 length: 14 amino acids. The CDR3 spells CASSLADGNEKLFF. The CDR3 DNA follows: TGCGCCAGCAGCTTGGCCGACGGTAATGAAAAACTGTTTTTT.

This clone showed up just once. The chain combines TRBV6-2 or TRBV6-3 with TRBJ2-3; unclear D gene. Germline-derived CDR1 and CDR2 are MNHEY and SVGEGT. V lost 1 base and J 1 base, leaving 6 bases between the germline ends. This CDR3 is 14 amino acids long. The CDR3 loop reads CASSYWRGTDTQYF. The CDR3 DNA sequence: TGTGCCAGCAGTTACTGGCGCGGCACAGATACGCAGTATTTT.

DNA of the CDR3: TGTGCCTGGAGTCCCTCGTGGGGACTTGGGGAGACCCAGTACTTC. It yields the protein CAWSPSWGLGETQYF. The chain couples TRBV30 to TRBJ2-5; possibly TRBD2 for D (6 bases). V was clipped by 2 bases and J by 5 bases, with 18 bases between them. The CDR3 is 15 residues long. CDR1 GTSNPN and CDR2 SVGIG come from the germline V gene (reference sequence).

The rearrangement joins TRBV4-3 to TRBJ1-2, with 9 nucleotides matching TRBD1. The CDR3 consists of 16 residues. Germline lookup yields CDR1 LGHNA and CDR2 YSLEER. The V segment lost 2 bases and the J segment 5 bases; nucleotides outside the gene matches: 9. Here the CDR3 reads CASSQYSGTGFYGYTF. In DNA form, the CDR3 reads TGCGCCAGCAGCCAATACTCCGGGACAGGGTTTTATGGCTACACCTTC.

CDR3 sequence reads: CASSPPGLRRNTIYF. DNA of the CDR3: TGTGCCAGCAGCCCACCGGGACTACGTCGGAACACCATATATTTT. The chain is built from TRBV28 and TRBJ1-3, with a tentative D call TRBD1 (5 bases). CDR3 length equals 15 residues. Between the trimmed V and J ends, which lost 6 bases and 7 bases, there was a span of 19 bases. Germline-derived CDR1 and CDR2 are MDHEN and SYDVKM.

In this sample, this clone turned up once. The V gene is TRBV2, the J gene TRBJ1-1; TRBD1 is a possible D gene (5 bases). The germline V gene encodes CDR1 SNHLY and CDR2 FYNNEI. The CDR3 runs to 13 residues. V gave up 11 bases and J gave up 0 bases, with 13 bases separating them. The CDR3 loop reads CAGGRALNTEAFF. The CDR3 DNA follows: TGTGCCGGGGGGAGGGCCTTGAACACTGAAGCTTTCTTT.

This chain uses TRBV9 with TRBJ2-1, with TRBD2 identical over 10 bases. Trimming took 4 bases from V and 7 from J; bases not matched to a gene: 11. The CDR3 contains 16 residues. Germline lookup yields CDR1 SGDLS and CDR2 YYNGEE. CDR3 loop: CASSLSQRGGLNEQFF. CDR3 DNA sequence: TGTGCCAGCAGCCTATCTCAGCGGGGGGGCTTAAATGAGCAGTTCTTC.

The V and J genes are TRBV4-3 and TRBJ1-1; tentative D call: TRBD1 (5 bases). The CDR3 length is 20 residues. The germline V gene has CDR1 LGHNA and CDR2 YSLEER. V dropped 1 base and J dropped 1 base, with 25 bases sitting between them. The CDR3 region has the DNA TGCGCCAGCAGCCAAGGGAATTGGGGGATACCGTCGGGAGAGAACACTGAAGCTTTCTTT. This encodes CASSQGNWGIPSGENTEAFF.

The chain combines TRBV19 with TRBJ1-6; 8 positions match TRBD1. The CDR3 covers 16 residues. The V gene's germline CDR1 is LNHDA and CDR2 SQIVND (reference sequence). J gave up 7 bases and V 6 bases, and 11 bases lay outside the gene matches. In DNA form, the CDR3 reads TGTGCCAGTAGGACCCCCGGACAGGGCGCCAATTCACCCCTCCACTTT. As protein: CASRTPGQGANSPLHF.

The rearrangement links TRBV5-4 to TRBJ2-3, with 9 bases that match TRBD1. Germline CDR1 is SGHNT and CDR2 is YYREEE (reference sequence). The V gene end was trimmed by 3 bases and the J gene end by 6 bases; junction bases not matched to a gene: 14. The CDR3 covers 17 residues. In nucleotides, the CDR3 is TGTGCCAGCAGCTCTGGGGGCCTCGACAGGGGGATTGATACGCAGTATTTT. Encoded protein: CASSSGGLDRGIDTQYF.

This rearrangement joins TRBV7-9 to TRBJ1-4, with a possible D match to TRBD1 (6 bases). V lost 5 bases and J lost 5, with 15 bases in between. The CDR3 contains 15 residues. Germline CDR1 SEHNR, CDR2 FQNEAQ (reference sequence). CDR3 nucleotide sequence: TGTGCCAGCAGCCCGCGGGGGGGCGAGAATGAAAAACTGTTTTTT. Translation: CASSPRGGENEKLFF.

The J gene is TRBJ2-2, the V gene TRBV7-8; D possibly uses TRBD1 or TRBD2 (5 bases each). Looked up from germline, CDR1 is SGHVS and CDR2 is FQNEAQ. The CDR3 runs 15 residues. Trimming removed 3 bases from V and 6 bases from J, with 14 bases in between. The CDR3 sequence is CASSLPPRGAGELFF. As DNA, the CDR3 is TGTGCCAGCAGCTTGCCACCTCGGGGCGCCGGGGAGCTGTTTTTT.

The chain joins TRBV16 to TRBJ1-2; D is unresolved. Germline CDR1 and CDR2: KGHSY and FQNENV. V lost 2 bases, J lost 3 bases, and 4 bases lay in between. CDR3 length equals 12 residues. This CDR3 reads CASSQPHYGYTF. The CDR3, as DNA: TGTGCCAGCAGCCAACCGCACTATGGCTACACCTTC. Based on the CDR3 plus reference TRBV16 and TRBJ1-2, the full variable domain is GEEVAQTPKHLVRGEGQKAKLYCAPIKGHSYVFWYQQVLKNEFKFLISFQNENVFDETGMPKERFSAKCLPNSPCSLEIQATKLEDSAVYFCASSQPHYGYTFGSGTRLTVV.

CDR3 in DNA: TGCGCCAGCAGCTTGCTGGGGCCGAGGGATGGCTACACCTTC. Amino acids: CASSLLGPRDGYTF. V and J are TRBV5-1 and TRBJ1-2; tentatively, D is TRBD1 (5 bases). This CDR3 contains 14 residues. The germline CDR1 and CDR2 sequences are SGHRS and YFSETQ. V was trimmed by 1 base and J by 6 bases, leaving 13 bases between them.

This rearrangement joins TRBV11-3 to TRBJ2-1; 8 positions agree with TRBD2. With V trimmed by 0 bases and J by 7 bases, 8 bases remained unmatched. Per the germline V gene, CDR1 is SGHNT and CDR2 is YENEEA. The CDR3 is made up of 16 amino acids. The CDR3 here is CASSLDLGGAVNEQFF. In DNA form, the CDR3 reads TGTGCCAGCAGCTTAGATCTCGGGGGGGCGGTTAATGAGCAGTTCTTC.

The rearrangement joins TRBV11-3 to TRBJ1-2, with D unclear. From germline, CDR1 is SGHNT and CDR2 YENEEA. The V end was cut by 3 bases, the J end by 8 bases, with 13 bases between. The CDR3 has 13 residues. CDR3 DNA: TGTGCCAGCAGCTTCAGGCAGCTTCTCGGCTACACCTTC. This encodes CASSFRQLLGYTF.

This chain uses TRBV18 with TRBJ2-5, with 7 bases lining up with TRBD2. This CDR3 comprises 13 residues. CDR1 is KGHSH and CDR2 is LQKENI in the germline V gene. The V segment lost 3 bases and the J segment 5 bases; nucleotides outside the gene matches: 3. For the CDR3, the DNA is TGTGCCAGCTCACCGGGGAGGGCCGAGACCCAGTACTTC. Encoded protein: CASSPGRAETQYF.

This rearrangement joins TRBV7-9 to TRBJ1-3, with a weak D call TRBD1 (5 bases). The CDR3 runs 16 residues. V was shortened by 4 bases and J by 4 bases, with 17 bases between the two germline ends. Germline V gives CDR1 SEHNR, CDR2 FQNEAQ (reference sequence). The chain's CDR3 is CASSSPSGAGGNTIYF. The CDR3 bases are TGTGCCAGCAGCTCCCCAAGTGGGGCCGGGGGAAACACCATATATTTT.

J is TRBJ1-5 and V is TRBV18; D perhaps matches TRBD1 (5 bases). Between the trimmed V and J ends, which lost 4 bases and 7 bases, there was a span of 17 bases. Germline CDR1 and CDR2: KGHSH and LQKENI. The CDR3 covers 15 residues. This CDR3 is CASSLTRGGIQPQHF. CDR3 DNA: TGTGCCAGCTCACTAACCCGGGGCGGGATACAGCCCCAGCATTTT.

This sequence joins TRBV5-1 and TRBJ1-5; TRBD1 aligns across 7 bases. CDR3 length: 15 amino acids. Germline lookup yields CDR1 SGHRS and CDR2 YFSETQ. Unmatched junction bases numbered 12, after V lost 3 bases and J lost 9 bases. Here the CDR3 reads CASSSEPQGSSPQHF. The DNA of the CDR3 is TGCGCCAGCAGCTCAGAACCACAGGGGAGTTCGCCCCAGCATTTT.

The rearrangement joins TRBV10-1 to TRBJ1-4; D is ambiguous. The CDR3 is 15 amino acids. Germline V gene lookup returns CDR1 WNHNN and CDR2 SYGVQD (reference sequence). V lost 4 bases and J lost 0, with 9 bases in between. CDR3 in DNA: TGCGCCAGCAGTGCGGGCCTCTCAACTAATGAAAAACTGTTTTTT. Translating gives CASSAGLSTNEKLFF.

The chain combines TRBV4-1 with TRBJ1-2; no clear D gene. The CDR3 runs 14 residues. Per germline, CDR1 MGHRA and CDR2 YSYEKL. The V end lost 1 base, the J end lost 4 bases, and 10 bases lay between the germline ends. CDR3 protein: CASSQGVGTYGYTF. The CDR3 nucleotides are TGCGCCAGCAGCCAAGGGGTAGGAACCTATGGCTACACCTTC.

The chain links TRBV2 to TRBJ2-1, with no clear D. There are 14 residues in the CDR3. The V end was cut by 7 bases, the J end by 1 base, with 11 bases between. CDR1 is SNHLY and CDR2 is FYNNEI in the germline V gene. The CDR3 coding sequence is TGTGCCAGCACCGGTGGGCCTTCCTACAATGAGCAGTTCTTC. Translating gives CASTGGPSYNEQFF.